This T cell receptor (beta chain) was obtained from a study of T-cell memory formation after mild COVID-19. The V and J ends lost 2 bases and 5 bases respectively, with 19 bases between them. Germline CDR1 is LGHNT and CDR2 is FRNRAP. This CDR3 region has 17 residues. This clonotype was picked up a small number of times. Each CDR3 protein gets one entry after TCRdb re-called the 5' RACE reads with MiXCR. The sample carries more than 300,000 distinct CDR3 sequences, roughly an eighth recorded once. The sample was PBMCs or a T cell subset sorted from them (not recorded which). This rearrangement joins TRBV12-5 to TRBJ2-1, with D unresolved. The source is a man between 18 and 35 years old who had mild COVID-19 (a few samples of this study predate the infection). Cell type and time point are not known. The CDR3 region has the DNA TGTGCTAGTGGTTTGCCTACCCCTAAAAGTTCGGACAATGAGCAGTTCTTC. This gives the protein CASGLPTPKSSDNEQFF.